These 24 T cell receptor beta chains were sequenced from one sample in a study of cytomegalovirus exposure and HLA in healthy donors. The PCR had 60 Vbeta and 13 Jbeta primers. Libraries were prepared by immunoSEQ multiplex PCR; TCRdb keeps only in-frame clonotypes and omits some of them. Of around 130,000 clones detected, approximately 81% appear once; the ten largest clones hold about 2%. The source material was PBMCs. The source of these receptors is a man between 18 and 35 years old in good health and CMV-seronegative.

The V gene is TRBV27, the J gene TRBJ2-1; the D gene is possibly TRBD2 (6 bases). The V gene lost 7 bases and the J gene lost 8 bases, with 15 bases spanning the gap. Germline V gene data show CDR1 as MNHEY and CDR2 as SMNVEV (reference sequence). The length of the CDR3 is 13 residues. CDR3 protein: CASTGGIGYEQFF. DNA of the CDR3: TGTGCCAGCACCGGCGGGATCGGCTATGAGCAGTTCTTC.

DNA of the CDR3: TGTGCCAGCAGCTGGACCGGACAACCCCAAGAGACCCAGTACTTC. Protein: CASSWTGQPQETQYF. V usage is TRBV7-6 and J usage is TRBJ2-5, with TRBD1 as a possible D gene (5 bases). Per germline, CDR1 SGHVS and CDR2 FNYEAQ. The CDR3 extends over 15 amino acids. V shed 4 bases and J shed 1 base, with 13 bases lying between them. The full variable domain, completed using reference TRBV7-6 and TRBJ2-5, is GAGVSQSPRYKVTKRGQDVALRCDPISGHVSLYWYRQALGQGPEFLTYFNYEAQQDKSGLPNDRFSAERPEGSISTLTIQRTEQRDSAMYRCASSWTGQPQETQYFGPGTRLLVL.

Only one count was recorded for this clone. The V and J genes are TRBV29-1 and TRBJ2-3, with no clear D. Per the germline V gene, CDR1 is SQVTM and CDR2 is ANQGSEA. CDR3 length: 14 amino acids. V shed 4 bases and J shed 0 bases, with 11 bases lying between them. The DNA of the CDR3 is TGCAGCGTTGGAATGGCATCGAGCACAGATACGCAGTATTTT. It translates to CSVGMASSTDTQYF.

The DNA for the CDR3 is TGTGCCAGCAGCCCTACGGAGGGGCCTAATGAAAAACTGTTTTTT. Encoded protein: CASSPTEGPNEKLFF. The chain links TRBV7-9 to TRBJ1-4, with a tentative D call TRBD1 (5 bases). Germline lookup yields CDR1 SEHNR and CDR2 FQNEAQ (reference sequence). V was trimmed by 5 bases and J by 3 bases, leaving 13 bases between them. The CDR3 runs to 15 residues.

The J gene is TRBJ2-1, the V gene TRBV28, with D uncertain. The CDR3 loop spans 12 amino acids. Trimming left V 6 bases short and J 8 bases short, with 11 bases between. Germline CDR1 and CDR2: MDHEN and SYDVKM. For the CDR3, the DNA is TGTGCCAGCAGCCTACCGGTCTATGAGCAGTTCTTC. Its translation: CASSLPVYEQFF.

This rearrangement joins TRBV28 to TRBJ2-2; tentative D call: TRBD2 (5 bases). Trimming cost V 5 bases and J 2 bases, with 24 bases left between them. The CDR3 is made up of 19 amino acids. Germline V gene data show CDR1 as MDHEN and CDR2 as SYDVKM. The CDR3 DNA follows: TGTGCCAGCAGTCAACCCGGTCTGAGACCAAGCGGTAACACCGGGGAGCTGTTTTTT. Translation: CASSQPGLRPSGNTGELFF.

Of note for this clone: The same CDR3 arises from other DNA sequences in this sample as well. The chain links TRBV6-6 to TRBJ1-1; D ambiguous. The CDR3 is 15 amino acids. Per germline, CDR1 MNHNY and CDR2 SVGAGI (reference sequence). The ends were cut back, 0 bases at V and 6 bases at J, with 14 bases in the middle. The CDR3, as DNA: TGTGCCAGCAGTTACTCGAAGGGAGGGCGGGCTGAAGCTTTCTTT. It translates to CASSYSKGGRAEAFF.

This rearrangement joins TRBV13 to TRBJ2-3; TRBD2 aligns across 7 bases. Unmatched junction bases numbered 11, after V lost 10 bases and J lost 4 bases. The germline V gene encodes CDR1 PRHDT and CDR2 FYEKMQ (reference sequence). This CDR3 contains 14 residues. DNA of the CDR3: TGTGCCACCGGTTCTGCGGGAGCTGCAGATACGCAGTATTTT. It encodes CATGSAGAADTQYF.

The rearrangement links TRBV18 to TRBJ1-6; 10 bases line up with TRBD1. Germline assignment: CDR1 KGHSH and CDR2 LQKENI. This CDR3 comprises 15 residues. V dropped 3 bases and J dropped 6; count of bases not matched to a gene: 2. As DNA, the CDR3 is TGTGCCAGCTCACCGGGACAGGGGTTTAATTCACCCCTCCACTTT. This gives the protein CASSPGQGFNSPLHF.

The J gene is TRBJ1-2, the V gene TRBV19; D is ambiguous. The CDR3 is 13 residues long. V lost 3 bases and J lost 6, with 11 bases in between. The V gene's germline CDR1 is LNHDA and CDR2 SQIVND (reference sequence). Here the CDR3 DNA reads TGTGCCAGTAGTATGCGTCAAGTGGATGGCTACACCTTC. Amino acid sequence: CASSMRQVDGYTF. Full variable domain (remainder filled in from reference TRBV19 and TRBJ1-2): DGGITQSPKYLFRKEGQNVTLSCEQNLNHDAMYWYRQDPGQGLRLIYYSQIVNDFQKGDIAEGYSVSREKKESFPLTVTSAQKNPTAFYLCASSMRQVDGYTFGSGTRLTVV.

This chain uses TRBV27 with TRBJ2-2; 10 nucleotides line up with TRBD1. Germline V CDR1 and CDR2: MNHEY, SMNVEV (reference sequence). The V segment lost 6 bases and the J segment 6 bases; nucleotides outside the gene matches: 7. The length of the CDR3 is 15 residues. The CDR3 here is CASSHSGTGAGELFF. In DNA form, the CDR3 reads TGTGCCAGCAGCCACTCCGGGACAGGGGCCGGGGAGCTGTTTTTT.

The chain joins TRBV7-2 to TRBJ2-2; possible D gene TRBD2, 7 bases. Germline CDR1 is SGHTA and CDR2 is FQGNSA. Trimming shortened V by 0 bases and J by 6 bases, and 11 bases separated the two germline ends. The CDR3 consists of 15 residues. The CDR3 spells CASSLARGGAGELFF. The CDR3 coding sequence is TGTGCCAGCAGCTTAGCGAGGGGGGGGGCCGGGGAGCTGTTTTTT.

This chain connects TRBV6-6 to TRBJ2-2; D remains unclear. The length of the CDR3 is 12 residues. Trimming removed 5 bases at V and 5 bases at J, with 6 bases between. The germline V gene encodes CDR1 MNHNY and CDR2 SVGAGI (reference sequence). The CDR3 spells CASSLRTGELFF. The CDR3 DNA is TGTGCCAGCAGTCTGCGGACCGGGGAGCTGTTTTTT.

CDR3 in amino acids: CASSESGSSYNEQFF. In DNA form, the CDR3 reads TGCGCCAGCAGCGAATCAGGTAGCTCCTACAATGAGCAGTTCTTC. The gene calls are TRBV4-3 and TRBJ2-1; no clear D gene. Germline lookup yields CDR1 LGHNA and CDR2 YSLEER. The CDR3 is 15 residues long. V was shortened by 5 bases and J by 0 bases, with 11 bases between the two germline ends.

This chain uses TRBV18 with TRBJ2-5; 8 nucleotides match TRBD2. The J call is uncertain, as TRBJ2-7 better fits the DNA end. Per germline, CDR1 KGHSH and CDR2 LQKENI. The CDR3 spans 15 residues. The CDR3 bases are TGTGCCAGCTCACCATCAACGAGCGGGAGAAACGAGCAGTACTTC. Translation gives CASSPSTSGRNEQYF.

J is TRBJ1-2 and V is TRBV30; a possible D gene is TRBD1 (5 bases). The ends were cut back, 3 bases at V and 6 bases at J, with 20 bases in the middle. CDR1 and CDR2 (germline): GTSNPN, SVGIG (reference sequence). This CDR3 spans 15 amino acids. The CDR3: CAWSRLGGRGHGYTF. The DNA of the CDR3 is TGTGCCTGGAGCCGATTGGGGGGAAGGGGCCATGGCTACACCTTC. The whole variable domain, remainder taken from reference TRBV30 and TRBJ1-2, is SQTIHQWPATLVQPVGSPLSLECTVEGTSNPNLYWYRQAAGRGLQLLFYSVGIGQISSEVPQNLSASRPQDRQFILSSKKLLLSDSGFYLCAWSRLGGRGHGYTFGSGTRLTVV.

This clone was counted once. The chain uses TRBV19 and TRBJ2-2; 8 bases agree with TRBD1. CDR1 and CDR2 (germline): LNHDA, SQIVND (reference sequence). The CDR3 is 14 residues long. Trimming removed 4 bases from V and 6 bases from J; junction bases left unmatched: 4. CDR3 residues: CASSRDRLSGELFF. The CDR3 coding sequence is TGTGCCAGTAGTAGGGACAGGTTATCCGGGGAGCTGTTTTTT.

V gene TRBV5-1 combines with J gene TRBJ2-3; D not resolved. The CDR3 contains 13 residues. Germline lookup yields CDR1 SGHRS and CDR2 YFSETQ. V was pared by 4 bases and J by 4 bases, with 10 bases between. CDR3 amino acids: CASSPLIADTQYF. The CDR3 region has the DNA TGCGCCAGCAGCCCCCTCATAGCAGATACGCAGTATTTT.

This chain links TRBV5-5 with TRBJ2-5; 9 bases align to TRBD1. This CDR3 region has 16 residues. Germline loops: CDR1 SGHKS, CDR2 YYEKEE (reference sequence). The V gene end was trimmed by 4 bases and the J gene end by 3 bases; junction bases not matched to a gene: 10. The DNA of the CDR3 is TGTGCCAGCAGCCCTCATTTAACAGGGGGCGAAGAGACCCAGTACTTC. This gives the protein CASSPHLTGGEETQYF. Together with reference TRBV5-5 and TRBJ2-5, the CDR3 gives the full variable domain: DAGVTQSPTHLIKTRGQQVTLRCSPISGHKSVSWYQQVLGQGPQFIFQYYEKEERGRGNFPDRFSARQFPNYSSELNVNALLLGDSALYLCASSPHLTGGEETQYFGPGTRLLVL.

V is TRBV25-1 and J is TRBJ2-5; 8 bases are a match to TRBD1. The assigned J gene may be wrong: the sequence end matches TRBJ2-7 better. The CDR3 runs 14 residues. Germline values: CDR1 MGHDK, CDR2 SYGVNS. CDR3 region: CASSEPGGRYEQYF. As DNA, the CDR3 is TGTGCCAGCAGTGAACCAGGGGGCAGGTACGAGCAGTACTTC.

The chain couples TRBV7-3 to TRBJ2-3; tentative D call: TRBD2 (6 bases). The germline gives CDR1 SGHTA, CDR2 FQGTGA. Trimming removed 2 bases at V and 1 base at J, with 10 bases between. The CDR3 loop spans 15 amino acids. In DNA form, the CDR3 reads TGTGCCAGCAGCTTAGTTAGCGGAGGCACAGATACGCAGTATTTT. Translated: CASSLVSGGTDTQYF.

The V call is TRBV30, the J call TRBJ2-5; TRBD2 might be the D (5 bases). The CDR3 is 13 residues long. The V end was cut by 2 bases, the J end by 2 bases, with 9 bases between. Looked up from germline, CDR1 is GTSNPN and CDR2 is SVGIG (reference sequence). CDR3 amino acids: CAWSRRIQETQYF. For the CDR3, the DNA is TGTGCCTGGAGTAGGAGGATACAAGAGACCCAGTACTTC.

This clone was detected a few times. The CDR3 protein is CASSPRDRGMNTEAFF. Written as DNA, the CDR3 is TGTGCCAGCTCACCGAGAGACAGGGGAATGAACACTGAAGCTTTCTTT. This chain links TRBV18 with TRBJ1-1; 8 positions match TRBD1. The germline gives CDR1 KGHSH, CDR2 LQKENI. V was clipped by 3 bases and J by 0 bases; unmatched bases: 6. CDR3 length: 16 residues.

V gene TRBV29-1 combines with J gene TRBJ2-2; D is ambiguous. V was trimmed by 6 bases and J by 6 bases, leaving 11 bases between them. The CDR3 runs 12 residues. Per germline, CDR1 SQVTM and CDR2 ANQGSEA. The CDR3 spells CSVRIMPGELFF. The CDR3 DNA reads TGCAGCGTGAGAATAATGCCCGGGGAGCTGTTTTTT.